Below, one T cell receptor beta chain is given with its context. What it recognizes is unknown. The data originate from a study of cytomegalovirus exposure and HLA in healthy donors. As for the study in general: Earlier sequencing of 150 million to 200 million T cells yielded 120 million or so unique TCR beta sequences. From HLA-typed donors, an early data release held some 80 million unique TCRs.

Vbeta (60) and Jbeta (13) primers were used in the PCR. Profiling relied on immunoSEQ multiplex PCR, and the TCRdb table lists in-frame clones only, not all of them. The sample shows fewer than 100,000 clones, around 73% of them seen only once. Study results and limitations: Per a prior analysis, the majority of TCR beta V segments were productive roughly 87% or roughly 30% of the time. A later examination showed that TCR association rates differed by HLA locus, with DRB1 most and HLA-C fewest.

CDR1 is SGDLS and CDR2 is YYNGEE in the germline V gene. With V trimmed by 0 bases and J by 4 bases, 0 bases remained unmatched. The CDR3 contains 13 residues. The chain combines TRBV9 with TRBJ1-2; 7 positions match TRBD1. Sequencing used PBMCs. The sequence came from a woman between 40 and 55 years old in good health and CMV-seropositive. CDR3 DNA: TGTGCCAGCAGCGTAGGACAGGGCTATGGCTACACCTTC. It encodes CASSVGQGYGYTF.